Listed below are T cell receptor beta chains from one sample, sequenced in a study of blood T cell repertoires in COVID-19. Some clones are missing from TCRdb's copy, which holds only in-frame ones; the method was immunoSEQ multiplex PCR. The table has 260,000 or so clones, approximately 91% seen once. The sample comprised peripheral blood. Receptors originate from a man aged 18 to 29 with active or convalescent COVID-19. Both conserved end residues are part of each CDR3. D genes are given only for firm matches. The listing skips clone size in some rows; elsewhere it reads once, few, many or a size class.

j_call: TRBJ2-3; d_call: TRBD2; v_call: TRBV9; clone_size: .; cdr3_aa: CASTSGGATDTQYF; cdr3_nt: TGTGCCAGCACCAGCGGGGGGGCCACAGATACGCAGTATTTT
j_call: TRBJ1-1; d_call: .; v_call: TRBV7-8; clone_size: .; cdr3_aa: CASSLDFGAPMNTEAFF; cdr3_nt: TGTGCCAGCAGCTTAGACTTTGGGGCCCCCATGAACACTGAAGCTTTCTTT
j_call: TRBJ2-7; d_call: TRBD1; v_call: TRBV29-1; clone_size: .; cdr3_aa: CSVDPGQGTEQYF; cdr3_nt: TGCAGCGTTGACCCCGGACAGGGCACCGAGCAGTACTTC
j_call: TRBJ2-7; d_call: .; v_call: TRBV7-8; clone_size: .; cdr3_aa: CASSLNRANIPYEQYF; cdr3_nt: TGTGCCAGCAGCTTAAACAGGGCCAACATACCCTACGAGCAGTACTTC
j_call: TRBJ1-3; d_call: .; v_call: TRBV3-1/TRBV3-2; clone_size: .; cdr3_aa: CASSQGRTNRNSGNTIYF; cdr3_nt: TGTGCCAGCAGCCAAGGGCGGACAAACCGAAACTCTGGAAACACCATATATTTT
j_call: TRBJ2-6; d_call: .; v_call: TRBV9; clone_size: .; cdr3_aa: CASSPIFGRDKSSGANVLTF; cdr3_nt: TGTGCCAGCAGCCCCATTTTTGGCCGGGACAAAAGCTCTGGGGCCAACGTCCTGACTTTC
j_call: TRBJ2-3; d_call: TRBD2; v_call: TRBV11-3; clone_size: .; cdr3_aa: CASSSSTSGAADTQYF; cdr3_nt: TGTGCCAGCAGCTCGTCGACTAGCGGGGCCGCAGATACGCAGTATTTT
j_call: TRBJ1-1; d_call: TRBD1; v_call: TRBV7-6; clone_size: .; cdr3_aa: CASSSSGGGYTEAFF; cdr3_nt: TGTGCCAGCAGCTCCTCAGGGGGCGGTTACACTGAAGCTTTCTTT
j_call: TRBJ2-7; d_call: TRBD1; v_call: TRBV5-1; clone_size: .; cdr3_aa: CASSLYRYGQGSYEQYF; cdr3_nt: TGCGCCAGCAGCTTGTACCGATATGGACAGGGTTCCTACGAGCAGTACTTC
j_call: TRBJ1-2; d_call: TRBD1; v_call: TRBV19; clone_size: .; cdr3_aa: CASSMTRQGLDINYGYTF; cdr3_nt: TGTGCCAGTAGTATGACCCGACAGGGACTTGATATTAACTATGGCTACACCTTC
j_call: TRBJ2-3; d_call: TRBD2; v_call: TRBV19; clone_size: once; cdr3_aa: CASRLAGVSPSTDTQYF; cdr3_nt: TGTGCCAGCAGACTAGCGGGGGTGTCCCCTAGCACAGATACGCAGTATTTT
j_call: TRBJ1-3; d_call: TRBD1; v_call: TRBV19; clone_size: .; cdr3_aa: CASSKNRDRGFSGNTIYF; cdr3_nt: TGTGCCAGTAGTAAAAACCGGGACAGGGGATTCTCTGGAAACACCATATATTTT
j_call: TRBJ1-1; d_call: .; v_call: TRBV13; clone_size: .; cdr3_aa: CASSFRGGNTEAFF; cdr3_nt: TGTGCCAGCAGTTTTCGCGGGGGCAACACTGAAGCTTTCTTT
j_call: TRBJ2-5; d_call: TRBD2; v_call: TRBV7-2; clone_size: .; cdr3_aa: CASSLVSGDQETQYF; cdr3_nt: TGTGCCAGCAGCTTAGTTAGCGGGGATCAAGAGACCCAGTACTTC
j_call: TRBJ1-4; d_call: .; v_call: TRBV2; clone_size: few; cdr3_aa: CASLEGLRLGKLFF; cdr3_nt: TGTGCCAGTCTAGAAGGACTCAGACTAGGAAAACTGTTTTTT
j_call: TRBJ2-7; d_call: .; v_call: TRBV12-3/TRBV12-4; clone_size: .; cdr3_aa: CASSHSREGEYF; cdr3_nt: TGTGCCAGCAGTCACTCAAGGGAAGGGGAGTACTTC
j_call: TRBJ1-6; d_call: .; v_call: TRBV7-6; clone_size: few; cdr3_aa: CASSLGAESSYNSPLHF; cdr3_nt: TGTGCCAGCAGCTTAGGGGCCGAGAGCTCCTATAATTCACCCCTCCACTTT
j_call: TRBJ2-5; d_call: .; v_call: TRBV7-2; clone_size: .; cdr3_aa: CASSLKEVTQYF; cdr3_nt: TGTGCCAGCAGCTTAAAGGAGGTGACCCAGTACTTC